The T cell receptor beta chain under discussion was sequenced for a study of blood T cell repertoires in COVID-19. The overall study: COVID-19 samples collected from the United States, Italy and Spain covered acute and convalescent phases. Sources were T cells, B-cell-depleted T cells, or PBMCs; the material itself was cDNA or gDNA.

Clones were sequenced by immunoSEQ multiplex PCR, and TCRdb holds only the in-frame ones, with some missing. The profile shows 130,000 to 150,000 clones, 80% to 85% of them singletons. This clone was recorded once. Trimming at V came to 4 bases and at J to 4 bases, leaving 8 bases not matched to a gene. CDR3 length: 16 residues. Germline-derived CDR1 and CDR2 are MNHNS and SASEGT. Residents of over 20 US areas, aged roughly 18 to 89 years, made up the participants. Shortly before study entry, within 2 weeks, exposed participants had met a COVID-19 case. This chain joins TRBV6-1 and TRBJ2-3, with 10 bases lining up with TRBD2. The TCR comes from a woman in her fifties or sixties who had been exposed to COVID-19. The sequenced sample consisted of PBMCs or T cells enriched from blood (not recorded which). CDR3 in DNA: TGTGCCAGCAGTGTGCTAGCGGGAGAAAGCGCAGATACGCAGTATTTT. Protein sequence: CASSVLAGESADTQYF.